This is a list of T cell receptor beta chains from one sample in a study of cytomegalovirus exposure and HLA in healthy donors. Repertoires were generated with immunoSEQ multiplex PCR, while TCRdb's copy carries only in-frame clones and drops some. The data contain some 250,000 clones, 81% of them singletons. The sample was PBMCs. The receptors here all came from a woman aged 60-75 years in good health and CMV-seropositive. CDR3s include the opening cysteine and the closing phenylalanine or tryptophan. A D gene is named only where the DNA matches it firmly. The size entry is marked missing in some rows and otherwise reads once, few, many or a size class.

D gene: NA; V gene: TRBV27; clone size: NA; CDR3 length: 14; J gene: TRBJ1-2; CDR3 protein: CASSLLDSNYGYTF
D gene: TRBD2; V gene: TRBV11-2; clone size: NA; CDR3 length: 18; J gene: TRBJ2-3; CDR3 protein: CASSLDKWGGEGTDTQYF
D gene: NA; V gene: TRBV6-5; clone size: NA; CDR3 length: 14; J gene: TRBJ2-2; CDR3 protein: CASSYATPPGELFF
D gene: TRBD1; V gene: TRBV6-4; clone size: NA; CDR3 length: 14; J gene: TRBJ2-2; CDR3 protein: CASSRQGGTGELFF
D gene: NA; V gene: TRBV6-5; clone size: NA; CDR3 length: 14; J gene: TRBJ2-7; CDR3 protein: CASSTGTYSYEQYF
D gene: TRBD1; V gene: TRBV28; clone size: NA; CDR3 length: 15; J gene: TRBJ1-4; CDR3 protein: CASSLPGQGNEKLFF
D gene: NA; V gene: TRBV7-6; clone size: NA; CDR3 length: 13; J gene: TRBJ2-5; CDR3 protein: CASSPRGGETQYF
D gene: NA; V gene: TRBV5-1; clone size: NA; CDR3 length: 15; J gene: TRBJ2-2; CDR3 protein: CASSLGSGVTGELFF
D gene: NA; V gene: TRBV7-9; clone size: once; CDR3 length: 13; J gene: TRBJ2-7; CDR3 protein: CASSLAGEPEQYF
D gene: TRBD1; V gene: TRBV28; clone size: NA; CDR3 length: 15; J gene: TRBJ1-4; CDR3 protein: CASSTDRERNEKLFF
D gene: NA; V gene: TRBV7-3; clone size: NA; CDR3 length: 16; J gene: TRBJ2-7; CDR3 protein: CASAPSEPAHSYEQYF
D gene: TRBD1; V gene: TRBV27; clone size: NA; CDR3 length: 13; J gene: TRBJ2-1; CDR3 protein: CASTRQGYNEQFF
D gene: NA; V gene: TRBV5-6; clone size: once; CDR3 length: 15; J gene: TRBJ1-1; CDR3 protein: CASKGQGRPNTEAFF
D gene: NA; V gene: TRBV11-2; clone size: NA; CDR3 length: 14; J gene: TRBJ2-7; CDR3 protein: CASSSPGLPYEQYF
D gene: NA; V gene: TRBV9; clone size: NA; CDR3 length: 13; J gene: TRBJ1-2; CDR3 protein: CASSVGTVEGYTF
D gene: NA; V gene: TRBV6-1; clone size: NA; CDR3 length: 13; J gene: TRBJ2-1; CDR3 protein: CASNPRLASGLFF
D gene: TRBD2; V gene: TRBV5-1; clone size: NA; CDR3 length: 16; J gene: TRBJ2-1; CDR3 protein: CASSLSGTSEYNEQFF
D gene: NA; V gene: TRBV2; clone size: NA; CDR3 length: 14; J gene: TRBJ2-5; CDR3 protein: CASSVGAVQETQYF
D gene: NA; V gene: TRBV28; clone size: NA; CDR3 length: 14; J gene: TRBJ2-1; CDR3 protein: CASQEGGASHEQFF
D gene: NA; V gene: TRBV5-5; clone size: few; CDR3 length: 16; J gene: TRBJ1-2; CDR3 protein: CASSDLNLGSQYGYTF
D gene: TRBD1; V gene: TRBV4-1; clone size: NA; CDR3 length: 18; J gene: TRBJ1-5; CDR3 protein: CASSQDGTGNVVDQPQHF
D gene: NA; V gene: TRBV5-4; clone size: NA; CDR3 length: 16; J gene: TRBJ2-1; CDR3 protein: CASSLGFSGELNEQFF
D gene: TRBD1; V gene: TRBV7-2; clone size: NA; CDR3 length: 16; J gene: TRBJ2-6; CDR3 protein: CASSLAGQGWANVLTF
D gene: TRBD1; V gene: TRBV28; clone size: NA; CDR3 length: 15; J gene: TRBJ1-5; CDR3 protein: CASRILDREWQPQHF
D gene: NA; V gene: TRBV19; clone size: NA; CDR3 length: 13; J gene: TRBJ2-5; CDR3 protein: CASSIGRVGTQYF
D gene: TRBD2; V gene: TRBV5-1; clone size: NA; CDR3 length: 15; J gene: TRBJ2-7; CDR3 protein: CASSLDAGGLYEQYF
D gene: TRBD1; V gene: TRBV18; clone size: few; CDR3 length: 15; J gene: TRBJ1-1; CDR3 protein: CASSQYGTENTEAFF
D gene: TRBD2; V gene: TRBV5-1; clone size: NA; CDR3 length: 17; J gene: TRBJ2-3; CDR3 protein: CASSSGLAGGSTDTQYF
D gene: TRBD1; V gene: TRBV2; clone size: NA; CDR3 length: 15; J gene: TRBJ1-1; CDR3 protein: CASRDRGGRNTEAFF
D gene: NA; V gene: TRBV6-4; clone size: few; CDR3 length: 14; J gene: TRBJ1-5; CDR3 protein: CASSVTGQDQPQHF
D gene: NA; V gene: TRBV28; clone size: NA; CDR3 length: 15; J gene: TRBJ1-1; CDR3 protein: CASSLFQGMNTEAFF
D gene: TRBD1; V gene: TRBV7-9; clone size: NA; CDR3 length: 14; J gene: TRBJ2-7; CDR3 protein: CASSLGQGAYEQYF
D gene: NA; V gene: TRBV5-1; clone size: NA; CDR3 length: 15; J gene: TRBJ1-2; CDR3 protein: CASSLAGTGIEGYTF
D gene: NA; V gene: TRBV21-1; clone size: few; CDR3 length: 19; J gene: TRBJ2-7; CDR3 protein: CASSKISKIWDRGPYEQYF
D gene: NA; V gene: TRBV5-1; clone size: NA; CDR3 length: 14; J gene: TRBJ2-5; CDR3 protein: CASSLGSGQETQYF
D gene: TRBD2; V gene: TRBV7-9; clone size: NA; CDR3 length: 15; J gene: TRBJ2-1; CDR3 protein: CASGEAGGSYNEQFF
D gene: NA; V gene: TRBV5-1; clone size: NA; CDR3 length: 13; J gene: TRBJ1-2; CDR3 protein: CASSSAGDYGYTF
D gene: TRBD1; V gene: TRBV7-2; clone size: NA; CDR3 length: 16; J gene: TRBJ2-3; CDR3 protein: CASSLAQGARKNTQYF
D gene: NA; V gene: TRBV14; clone size: NA; CDR3 length: 13; J gene: TRBJ2-1; CDR3 protein: CASSRGVAEVLFF
D gene: TRBD2; V gene: TRBV2; clone size: NA; CDR3 length: 16; J gene: TRBJ2-3; CDR3 protein: CASLLTSGRWSDTQYF
D gene: NA; V gene: TRBV5-1; clone size: NA; CDR3 length: 12; J gene: TRBJ2-5; CDR3 protein: CASATGQETQYF
D gene: TRBD2; V gene: TRBV27; clone size: NA; CDR3 length: 17; J gene: TRBJ2-7; CDR3 protein: CASSFKLRLAGVYEQYF
D gene: NA; V gene: TRBV4-2; clone size: NA; CDR3 length: 16; J gene: TRBJ2-3; CDR3 protein: CASSQTSPGGTDTQYF
D gene: NA; V gene: TRBV4-1; clone size: NA; CDR3 length: 15; J gene: TRBJ2-3; CDR3 protein: CASSQGRDFTDTQYF
D gene: TRBD1; V gene: TRBV7-9; clone size: NA; CDR3 length: 15; J gene: TRBJ2-7; CDR3 protein: CASRPGQGLPYEQYF
D gene: TRBD1; V gene: TRBV4-1; clone size: NA; CDR3 length: 15; J gene: TRBJ2-6; CDR3 protein: CASTQTGSGANVLTF
D gene: NA; V gene: TRBV21-1; clone size: once; CDR3 length: 18; J gene: TRBJ2-7; CDR3 protein: CASSKGDMGTGPPYEQYF
D gene: TRBD1; V gene: TRBV28; clone size: NA; CDR3 length: 17; J gene: TRBJ2-7; CDR3 protein: CASSPAGQVLYPYEQYF
D gene: NA; V gene: TRBV6-1; clone size: few; CDR3 length: 14; J gene: TRBJ1-6; CDR3 protein: CASVDIGGRSPLHF
D gene: TRBD1; V gene: TRBV7-2; clone size: NA; CDR3 length: 15; J gene: NA; CDR3 protein: CASSPHGTGDYEQYF